What follows describes a single T cell receptor beta chain. The antigen is unknown. It was with 60 Vbeta and 13 Jbeta primers that the PCR ran. Profiled with immunoSEQ multiplex PCR; TCRdb holds only in-frame clones, not every one. This sample yields some 70,000 clones, of which about 88% are seen a single time; 2% to 3% belongs to the top ten. This entry belongs to a study of cytomegalovirus exposure and HLA in healthy donors. Study-level information: Out of roughly 200 million T cells, an earlier analysis found fewer than 140 million unique TCR beta sequences in total. Study conclusions and caveats: Upon later analysis, TCR association rates were observed to vary by HLA locus, being highest for DRB1 and lowest for HLA-C. Fewer N-insertions than the approximately 680-donor mean were reportedly shown by an Asian-associated ancestry cluster in a later analysis.

This receptor was taken from a woman aged 50 to 60 in good health and CMV-seronegative. Sequences were obtained from PBMCs.

As DNA, the CDR3 is TGTGCCAGCAGGGGACAGACCGACACAGATACGCAGTATTTT. The encoded protein is CASRGQTDTDTQYF. V is TRBV6-1 and J is TRBJ2-3; 7 nucleotides match TRBD1. Germline values: CDR1 MNHNS, CDR2 SASEGT. The CDR3 sequence is 14 residues long. J lost 2 bases, V lost 6 bases, and 5 bases had no gene match.